The clone carrying this T cell receptor (beta chain) was detected many times. Its specificity is unknown. Per the germline V gene, CDR1 is DFQATT and CDR2 is SNEGSKA (reference sequence). V dropped 3 bases and J dropped 7 bases, with 13 bases sitting between them. The CDR3 extends over 13 amino acids. Time point given: newly diagnosed GD, antithyroid drugs for less than 3 months. PBMCs provided the RNA from which the TCR library was made. The data belong to a study of regulatory T cells in long-lasting Graves disease. Study-level results: Persistent disease samples used TRBV28, TRBJ1-2 and TRBJ2-5 preferentially. Persistent Graves' patients showed a TCR diversity that was lower than that of newly diagnosed ones.

Libraries of TCR beta came from iRepertoire HTBI primers plus Arm-PCR of CDR3 regions. TCRdb reprocessed the multiplex PCR reads with MiXCR, giving one entry per CDR3 protein. Of about 400,000 distinct CDR3 sequences listed, around 15% are singletons. The same sample was also studied in work on T cells in Graves' hyperthyroidism and ophthalmopathy. That source notes: Clinical symptoms, serum thyroxine and TRAb, thyroid ultrasound and orbital computed tomography were used for the diagnoses.

This specimen was peripheral blood mononuclear cells (PBMCs), taken at new diagnosis, from a patient treated with antithyroid drugs. This rearrangement joins TRBV20-1 to TRBJ2-1; D is uncertain. This receptor was obtained from a woman aged 18 to 35 with Graves disease. The CDR3 sequence: CSASVEVRNEQFF. CDR3 DNA: TGCAGTGCTAGTGTTGAGGTGAGGAATGAGCAGTTCTTC.